These 26 T cell receptor beta chains came from one sample sequenced in a study of T cell responses to AZD1222 COVID-19 vaccine (dated by TCRdb to about 2021). The time point label of this sample denotes: about 28 days (+/-7) after the second vaccine dose. Libraries were made using the immunoSEQ multiplex PCR assay. TCRdb re-hosts the immuneACCESS table, in-frame sequences only. Its copies lack some clones; in the studies checked, an unresolved V gene accounts for under half of them, and the cause for the rest is not known. Within this sample are approximately 150,000 clones, with 70% to 90% of them counted one time only. Together, the top ten hold about 5.4% of the sample. Here the sequenced sample was peripheral blood, taken 28 days after the second AZD1222 dose. Receptor source: an adult who received the AZD1222 COVID-19 vaccine.

V gene TRBV19 combines with J gene TRBJ1-5; no firm D call. The V and J ends lost 4 bases and 7 bases respectively, with 8 bases between them. The CDR3 extends over 12 amino acids. CDR1 and CDR2 (germline): LNHDA, SQIVND (reference sequence). CDR3: CASSSTMQPQHF. The CDR3 nucleotides read TGTGCCAGTAGTAGCACAATGCAGCCCCAGCATTTT.

The rearrangement joins TRBV27 to TRBJ1-2, with no clear D. This CDR3 is 15 amino acids long. V was trimmed by 3 bases and J by 0 bases, leaving 11 bases between them. Germline V gives CDR1 MNHEY, CDR2 SMNVEV (reference sequence). The CDR3 sequence: CASSFGRGANYGYTF. CDR3 nucleotide sequence: TGTGCCAGCAGTTTTGGACGGGGAGCTAACTATGGCTACACCTTC.

The chain employs TRBV10-2 and TRBJ2-3, with TRBD1 matching over 7 bases. Germline V gene data show CDR1 as WSHSY and CDR2 as SAAADI. The CDR3 runs to 16 residues. After removal of 2 bases from V and 1 base from J, the junction contained 6 bases not matched to a gene. The CDR3 DNA follows: TGCGCCAGCAGTGAGAGGCAGGGGGTAGGCACAGATACGCAGTATTTT. This codes for CASSERQGVGTDTQYF.

The V call is TRBV24-1, the J call TRBJ2-1, with D uncertain. Trimming removed 3 bases from V and 9 bases from J, with 5 bases in between. The CDR3 sequence is 11 residues long. Per the germline V gene, CDR1 is KGHDR and CDR2 is SFDVKD. This CDR3 reads CATSDQLEQFF. The CDR3 region has the DNA TGTGCCACCAGTGATCAACTTGAGCAGTTCTTC.

This clone was seen only once. The V and J genes are TRBV7-2 and TRBJ1-2; D is perhaps TRBD1 (5 bases). V was clipped by 2 bases and J by 6 bases, with 16 bases between them. Germline CDR1 reads SGHTA; CDR2 reads FQGNSA. The CDR3 is made up of 15 amino acids. CDR3 bases: TGTGCCAGCAGCTTAATAACAGGAGTCTTCAATGGCTACACCTTC. This translates into CASSLITGVFNGYTF.

The chain combines TRBV18 with TRBJ2-3, with D unclear. The CDR3 contains 16 residues. The V end was cut by 8 bases, the J end by 0 bases, with 18 bases between. Germline V CDR1 and CDR2: KGHSH, LQKENI. This CDR3 reads CASPKRQAESTDTQYF. The CDR3 bases are TGTGCCAGCCCCAAACGCCAGGCTGAAAGCACAGATACGCAGTATTTT.

The DNA of the CDR3 is TGTGCCAGCAGTTCAAGGGAGAAGGGCTACGAGCAGTACTTC. Its translation: CASSSREKGYEQYF. The J gene is TRBJ2-7, the V gene TRBV28; D is perhaps TRBD2 (5 bases). The germline V and J ends were trimmed by 4 bases and 3 bases, with 13 bases remaining between them. Germline V gives CDR1 MDHEN, CDR2 SYDVKM. The CDR3 runs to 14 residues.

The chain employs TRBV6-5 and TRBJ2-7, with 8 nucleotides matching TRBD1. The CDR3 spans 14 residues. In germline, CDR1 is MNHEY, CDR2 SVGAGI. The V gene end was trimmed by 6 bases and the J gene end by 0 bases; junction bases not matched to a gene: 4. The CDR3 loop reads CASSRQGISYEQYF. The DNA for the CDR3 is TGTGCCAGCAGCCGACAGGGGATCTCCTACGAGCAGTACTTC.

The rearrangement joins TRBV7-9 to TRBJ2-5; possibly TRBD1 or TRBD2 for D (6 bases each). This CDR3 spans 16 amino acids. Deletions cut 7 bases from V and 0 bases from J, with 18 bases between. The V gene's germline CDR1 is SEHNR and CDR2 FQNEAQ (reference sequence). CDR3 nucleotides: TGTGCCAGCATCCTAGGGTGGGGGGCGAACCAAGAGACCCAGTACTTC. Residues: CASILGWGANQETQYF. Full variable domain (outside the CDR3, taken from reference TRBV7-9 and TRBJ2-5): DTGVSQNPRHKITKRGQNVTFRCDPISEHNRLYWYRQTLGQGPEFLTYFQNEAQLEKSRLLSDRFSAERPKGSFSTLEIQRTEQGDSAMYLCASILGWGANQETQYFGPGTRLLVL.

This chain connects TRBV10-2 to TRBJ2-1; TRBD2 agrees at 11 bases. CDR1 is WSHSY, CDR2 SAAADI, per germline. V was clipped by 8 bases and J by 7 bases; unmatched bases: 19. The CDR3 is 18 residues long. This chain's CDR3 is CASRVYSGRALNSNEQFF. The CDR3, as DNA: TGCGCCAGCCGAGTTTATAGCGGGAGGGCCTTAAATAGTAATGAGCAGTTCTTC.

The chain has TRBV7-6 and TRBJ1-1, with 8 bases aligning to TRBD1. V trimming: 6 bases; J trimming: 3 bases; junction bases outside the gene matches: 9. The CDR3 length is 15 residues. Looked up from germline, CDR1 is SGHVS and CDR2 is FNYEAQ. CDR3 sequence: CASSFLGQGYTEAFF. The CDR3 nucleotides are TGTGCCAGCAGTTTTCTTGGACAGGGATACACTGAAGCTTTCTTT.

The chain combines TRBV18 with TRBJ2-3; 10 bases match TRBD2. The length of the CDR3 is 14 residues. The trim removed 5 bases at V and 6 bases at J, leaving 5 bases unmatched. Germline V gene sequence: CDR1 KGHSH, CDR2 LQKENI. CDR3 residues: CASSGTSAVDTQYF. In DNA, the CDR3 is TGTGCCAGCTCAGGGACTAGCGCCGTTGATACGCAGTATTTT.

The rearrangement uses TRBV30 and TRBJ1-5, with D possibly TRBD1 on 6 matching bases. CDR1 and CDR2 (germline): GTSNPN, SVGIG (reference sequence). The germline V and J ends were trimmed by 4 bases and 4 bases, with 8 bases remaining between them. This CDR3 comprises 12 residues. CDR3 amino acids: CAWNDRNQPQHF. The DNA of the CDR3 is TGTGCCTGGAATGACAGGAATCAGCCCCAGCATTTT.

The chain joins TRBV3-1 (or the pseudogene TRBV3-2) to TRBJ2-3; 8 bases match TRBD2. CDR3 length equals 15 residues. V trimming: 3 bases; J trimming: 3 bases; junction bases outside the gene matches: 5. The germline CDR1 and CDR2 sequences are LGHDT and YNNKEL (reference sequence). Here the CDR3 reads CASSHSGGPTDTQYF. DNA of the CDR3: TGTGCCAGCAGCCACTCGGGAGGGCCAACAGATACGCAGTATTTT.

This sequence joins TRBV9 and TRBJ1-5; perhaps TRBD1 as D (5 bases). The CDR3 spans 14 residues. The V end was cut by 4 bases, the J end by 5 bases, with 13 bases between. CDR1 and CDR2 (germline): SGDLS, YYNGEE. The CDR3 spells CASSIGTDYQPQHF. DNA for the CDR3: TGTGCCAGCAGCATCGGGACGGATTATCAGCCCCAGCATTTT.

The chain uses TRBV10-3 and TRBJ2-1; D gene ambiguous. The CDR3 sequence is 13 residues long. Germline V lookup: CDR1 ENHRY, CDR2 SYGVKD. V was clipped by 2 bases and J by 7 bases, with 9 bases between them. The CDR3 region is CAISEQASNEQFF. The CDR3 DNA follows: TGTGCCATCAGTGAGCAGGCGTCAAATGAGCAGTTCTTC.

This chain uses TRBV5-1 with TRBJ2-7, with a tentative D call TRBD1 (6 bases). In germline, CDR1 is SGHRS, CDR2 YFSETQ. V dropped 4 bases and J dropped 6 bases, with 11 bases sitting between them. This CDR3 spans 12 amino acids. CDR3 protein: CASSPQGSEQYF. The CDR3 nucleotides read TGCGCCAGCAGCCCCCAGGGGTCCGAGCAGTACTTC.

This clone was detected once. This chain joins TRBV4-1 and TRBJ2-6, with a tentative D call TRBD2 (5 bases). V was clipped by 0 bases and J by 0 bases, with 12 bases between them. The CDR3 is made up of 18 amino acids. The germline V gene encodes CDR1 MGHRA and CDR2 YSYEKL. Here the CDR3 reads CASSQERVDSSGANVLTF. CDR3 DNA: TGCGCCAGCAGCCAAGAGCGGGTAGATAGCTCTGGGGCCAACGTCCTGACTTTC.

CDR3: CASSQLPGQVVGELFF. CDR3 in DNA: TGTGCCAGCAGCCAGCTTCCGGGACAGGTAGTCGGGGAGCTGTTTTTT. The V call is TRBV5-4, the J call TRBJ2-2; TRBD1 agrees at 8 bases. J lost 7 bases, V lost 4 bases, and 12 bases had no gene match. The CDR3 loop spans 16 amino acids. Per germline, CDR1 SGHNT and CDR2 YYREEE (reference sequence).

The rearrangement joins TRBV15 to TRBJ1-6; D is possibly TRBD1 (6 bases). Looked up from germline, CDR1 is LNHNV and CDR2 is YYDKDF (reference sequence). With 1 base removed from V and 3 bases from J, the gap between germline ends came to 13 bases. This CDR3 is built from 17 residues. The CDR3 bases are TGTGCCACCAGCAGAGTCCAGGGGAAGGTCTATAATTCACCCCTCCACTTT. This translates into CATSRVQGKVYNSPLHF.

The rearrangement uses TRBV7-9 and TRBJ1-2; tentative D call: TRBD1 (5 bases). The CDR3 totals 14 residues. The germline V gene encodes CDR1 SEHNR and CDR2 FQNEAQ (reference sequence). Trimming pared 3 bases from V and 7 bases from J, leaving 15 bases between. For the CDR3, the DNA is TGTGCCAGCAGCTTTTCTCAGGGAGTCCGTGGCTACACCTTC. This translates into CASSFSQGVRGYTF.

This chain's CDR3 is CASMDGMNTEAFF. The CDR3 bases are TGCGCCAGCATGGACGGTATGAACACTGAAGCTTTCTTT. V usage is TRBV5-1 and J usage is TRBJ1-1; D not resolved. V was clipped by 6 bases and J by 0 bases, with 9 bases between them. Germline lookup yields CDR1 SGHRS and CDR2 YFSETQ. The CDR3 has 13 residues.

The rearrangement joins TRBV18 to TRBJ2-1; the match to TRBD2 covers 11 bases. CDR3 length: 18 amino acids. V shed 3 bases, J shed 7 bases, and the junction held 14 bases outside the gene matches. Germline V gene data show CDR1 as KGHSH and CDR2 as LQKENI. This chain's CDR3 is CASSPSLTGTSGGNEQFF. CDR3 sequence (DNA): TGTGCCAGCTCACCGAGTTTAACCGGGACTAGCGGAGGAAATGAGCAGTTCTTC.

The chain joins TRBV4-1 to TRBJ1-1, with D tentatively TRBD1 (5 bases). Germline V gene sequence: CDR1 MGHRA, CDR2 YSYEKL. This CDR3 is 15 amino acids long. Deletions cut 1 base from V and 0 bases from J, with 9 bases between. The CDR3 spells CASSQGQQMNTEAFF. The DNA for the CDR3 is TGCGCCAGCAGCCAAGGACAGCAGATGAACACTGAAGCTTTCTTT.

The genes are TRBV18 and TRBJ1-1, with D uncertain. Per the germline V gene, CDR1 is KGHSH and CDR2 is LQKENI. Deletions cut 6 bases from V and 1 base from J, with 21 bases between. The CDR3 is made up of 17 amino acids. CDR3 protein: CASSEKPGVVTNTEAFF. The CDR3 coding sequence is TGTGCCAGCTCTGAGAAACCAGGTGTGGTGACGAACACTGAAGCTTTCTTT.

A few counts support this clone. The genes are TRBV5-4 and TRBJ1-1; a weak D match, TRBD1 (5 bases). CDR1 and CDR2 (germline): SGHNT, YYREEE (reference sequence). V gave up 2 bases and J gave up 4 bases, with 9 bases separating them. The CDR3 is 13 amino acids. In DNA form, the CDR3 reads TGTGCCAGCAGCTTCGGGGGAGGCACTGAAGCTTTCTTT. It translates to CASSFGGGTEAFF. Full variable domain (missing parts from reference TRBV5-4 and TRBJ1-1): ETGVTQSPTHLIKTRGQQVTLRCSSQSGHNTVSWYQQALGQGPQFIFQYYREEENGRGNFPPRFSGLQFPNYSSELNVNALELDDSALYLCASSFGGGTEAFFGQGTRLTVV.